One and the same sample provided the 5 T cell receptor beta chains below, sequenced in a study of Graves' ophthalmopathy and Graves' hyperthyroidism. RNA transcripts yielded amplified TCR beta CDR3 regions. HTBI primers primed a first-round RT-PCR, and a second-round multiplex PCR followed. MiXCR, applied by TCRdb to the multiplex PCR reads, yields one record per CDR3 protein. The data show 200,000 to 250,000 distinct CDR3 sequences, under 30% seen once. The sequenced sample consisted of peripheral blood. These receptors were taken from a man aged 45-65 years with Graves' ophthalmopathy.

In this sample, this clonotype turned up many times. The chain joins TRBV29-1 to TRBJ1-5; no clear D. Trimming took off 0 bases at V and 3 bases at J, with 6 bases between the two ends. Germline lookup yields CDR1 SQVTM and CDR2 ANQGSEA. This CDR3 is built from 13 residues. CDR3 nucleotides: TGCAGCGTTGAAGACGGACCCAATCAGCCCCAGCATTTT. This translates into CSVEDGPNQPQHF.

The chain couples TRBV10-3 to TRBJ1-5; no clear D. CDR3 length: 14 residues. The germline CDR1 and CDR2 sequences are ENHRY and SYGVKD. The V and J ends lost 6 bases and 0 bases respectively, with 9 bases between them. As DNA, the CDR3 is TGTGCCATCAGCTCAGATTATAGCAATCAGCCCCAGCATTTT. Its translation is CAISSDYSNQPQHF.

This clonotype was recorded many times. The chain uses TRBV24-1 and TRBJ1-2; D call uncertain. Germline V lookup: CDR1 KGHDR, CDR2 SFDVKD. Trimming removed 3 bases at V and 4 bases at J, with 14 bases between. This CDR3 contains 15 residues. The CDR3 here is CATSDRDGLGYGYTF. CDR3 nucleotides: TGTGCCACCAGTGATCGCGACGGACTGGGCTATGGCTACACCTTC.

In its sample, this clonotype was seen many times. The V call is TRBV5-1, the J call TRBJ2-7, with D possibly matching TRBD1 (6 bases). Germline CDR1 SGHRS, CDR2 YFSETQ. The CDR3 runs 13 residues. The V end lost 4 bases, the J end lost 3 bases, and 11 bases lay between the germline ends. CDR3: CASSEGVVYEQYF. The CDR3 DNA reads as TGCGCCAGCAGCGAGGGGGTTGTCTACGAGCAGTACTTC.

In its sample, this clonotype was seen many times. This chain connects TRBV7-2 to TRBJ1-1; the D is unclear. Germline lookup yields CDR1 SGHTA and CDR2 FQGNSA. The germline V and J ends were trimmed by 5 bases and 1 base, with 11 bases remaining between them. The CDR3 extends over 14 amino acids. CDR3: CASSSDISNTEAFF. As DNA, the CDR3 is TGTGCCAGCAGCAGCGACATATCGAACACTGAAGCTTTCTTT.